The subject of this entry is one TCR beta chain. The sample originates from a study of T cells after yellow fever vaccination. In the study overall: The SMART-Seq v4 Ultra Low Input method served to prepare the low-cell-number fractions.

TCRdb reprocessed the 5' RACE reads via MiXCR and lists one record per CDR3 protein. Among 340,000 or so distinct CDR3 sequences listed, around 12% were seen once. Germline loops: CDR1 SGDLS, CDR2 YYNGEE. Germline trimming cut 4 bases from V and 3 bases from J; bases unmatched to any gene: 6. CDR3 size: 15 residues. The TCR comes from a man aged 18 to 30 who received the YFV17D yellow fever vaccine. The source material was CD4+ T cells sorted from PBMCs, sampled 15 days after the yellow fever booster vaccination. The V call is TRBV9, the J call TRBJ2-2; 7 bases line up with TRBD2. The CDR3: CASSFRDYDTGELFF. As DNA, the CDR3 is TGTGCCAGCAGCTTCAGGGACTACGACACCGGGGAGCTGTTTTTT.